Shown below are 25 T cell receptor beta chains from a single sample sequenced in a study of blood T cells in healthy people across ages. Primers used in a second PCR of about 6 to 11 cycles were a sample-barcoded 5' primer and a J-beta primer mix. Via MiXCR, TCRdb re-called the 5' RACE reads, giving one row per CDR3 protein. Among under 850,000 distinct CDR3 sequences listed, around 36% were seen once. Sequenced input: blood. Receptors originate from a man younger than 35 in good health.

Ten or more counts support this clonotype. V usage is TRBV6-1 and J usage is TRBJ2-3, with D possibly being TRBD1 or TRBD2 (5 bases each). V lost 5 bases to trimming and J lost 4 bases, with 10 bases between them. Germline V gene lookup returns CDR1 MNHNS and CDR2 SASEGT. The CDR3 covers 13 residues. CDR3 region: CASSYQGADTQYF. The CDR3 nucleotides read TGTGCCAGCAGTTATCAGGGAGCAGATACGCAGTATTTT.

The chain joins TRBV20-1 to TRBJ1-2; D possibly corresponds to TRBD1 (5 bases). Germline lookup yields CDR1 DFQATT and CDR2 SNEGSKA (reference sequence). The CDR3 runs 13 residues. V gave up 1 base and J gave up 3 bases, with 9 bases separating them. CDR3 loop: CSARVQGYYGYTF. CDR3 DNA: TGCAGTGCTAGAGTGCAGGGCTACTATGGCTACACCTTC.

V usage is TRBV12-5 and J usage is TRBJ2-5; the D is unclear. The length of the CDR3 is 15 residues. The V end was cut by 0 bases, the J end by 11 bases, with 19 bases between. Germline values: CDR1 LGHNT, CDR2 FRNRAP. The CDR3 loop reads CASGLVQGKANEQYF. The CDR3 bases are TGTGCTAGTGGTTTGGTACAAGGCAAGGCAAATGAGCAGTACTTC.

V is TRBV27 and J is TRBJ1-2; D uncertain. CDR1 and CDR2 from the germline V gene are MNHEY and SMNVEV (reference sequence). CDR3 size: 15 residues. With 7 bases removed from V and 5 bases from J, the gap between germline ends came to 20 bases. CDR3 bases: TGTGCCAGCAAGCGGACGGAGGGAAGTAATTATGGCTACACCTTC. Amino acid sequence: CASKRTEGSNYGYTF.

This clonotype was counted between two and nine times. The rearrangement joins TRBV20-1 to TRBJ1-1; D unclear. The CDR3 consists of 16 residues. V gave up 0 bases and J gave up 0 bases, with 14 bases separating them. CDR1 and CDR2 from the germline V gene are DFQATT and SNEGSKA (reference sequence). The CDR3 DNA sequence: TGCAGTGCTAGAGATAATAGAGAGCCAATGAACACTGAAGCTTTCTTT. Its translation is CSARDNREPMNTEAFF.

This clonotype has more than one count but fewer than ten. Since a much larger clone is just one base distant, this may be a read error. The chain recombines TRBV20-1 with TRBJ2-5; D remains unclear. The V end lost 1 base, the J end lost 11 bases, and 14 bases lay between the germline ends. The CDR3 covers 12 residues. Germline V CDR1 and CDR2: DFQATT, SNEGSKA (reference sequence). CDR3 residues: CSARVAHNEQYF. CDR3 DNA: TGCAGTGCTAGAGTGGCTCACAATGAGCAGTACTTC.

This clonotype was recorded at least ten times. V gene TRBV11-2 combines with J gene TRBJ2-3; D gene uncertain. Per germline, CDR1 SGHAT and CDR2 FQNNGV. The CDR3 totals 14 residues. V was shortened by 5 bases and J by 0 bases, with 9 bases between the two germline ends. CDR3 in amino acids: CASSPSTSTDTQYF. CDR3 coding DNA: TGTGCCAGCAGCCCCTCGACTAGCACAGATACGCAGTATTTT.

There are a few counts of this clonotype. The DNA for the CDR3 is TGTGCCAGCAGAGGCGGGTCGGGAACAGGGATGAATTCACCCCTCCACTTT. It specifies CASRGGSGTGMNSPLHF. The rearrangement uses TRBV6-1 and TRBJ1-6; D possibly corresponds to TRBD1 (6 bases). Germline lookup yields CDR1 MNHNS and CDR2 SASEGT. Trimming removed 6 bases at V and 7 bases at J, with 22 bases between. The CDR3 runs 17 residues.

In its sample, this clonotype was seen once. The rearrangement joins TRBV29-1 to TRBJ1-2; the D gene is possibly TRBD1 (6 bases). The CDR3 sequence is 14 residues long. Trimming took 3 bases from V and 5 from J, leaving 16 bases between them. The germline V gene has CDR1 SQVTM and CDR2 ANQGSEA. As DNA, the CDR3 is TGCAGCGTTGATGTGGGGGCTATGTTGTATGGCTACACCTTC. Its protein is CSVDVGAMLYGYTF.

The chain is built from TRBV6-6 and TRBJ2-5, with a weak D call TRBD1 (6 bases). This CDR3 is built from 14 residues. The germline V gene encodes CDR1 MNHNY and CDR2 SVGAGI (reference sequence). V was trimmed by 7 bases and J by 11 bases, leaving 23 bases between them. The CDR3: CASTSPGRGHEQYF. In DNA form, the CDR3 reads TGTGCCAGCACCTCACCTGGCAGGGGCCATGAGCAGTACTTC.

This clonotype was seen a few times. The chain is built from TRBV12-3 or TRBV12-4 and TRBJ2-1; unclear D gene. The better agreement between TRBJ2-7 and the DNA end casts doubt on the J call. This CDR3 region has 14 residues. CDR3 nucleotide sequence: TGTGCCAGCAGTTTTGTAGATTCCTACAATGAGCAGTACTTC. It yields the protein CASSFVDSYNEQYF.

This clonotype was counted between two and nine times. The chain uses TRBV20-1 and TRBJ2-5, with unresolved D. Germline assignment: CDR1 DFQATT and CDR2 SNEGSKA (reference sequence). This CDR3 region has 12 residues. V dropped 3 bases and J dropped 11 bases, with 16 bases sitting between them. The CDR3 nucleotides read TGCAGTGCTAGTCTCGATTCCAATGAGCAGTACTTC. Its translation is CSASLDSNEQYF.

This clonotype was detected a few times. V and J are TRBV7-3 and TRBJ2-1; D is possibly TRBD1 (5 bases). The germline V gene encodes CDR1 SGHTA and CDR2 FQGTGA. The CDR3 has 15 residues. V lost 5 bases and J lost 3, with 14 bases in between. In DNA, the CDR3 is TGTGCCAGCAGCCCCCGGACATCCCTCTACAATGAGCAGTTCTTC. Its translation is CASSPRTSLYNEQFF. Full variable domain (remainder filled in from reference TRBV7-3 and TRBJ2-1): GAGVSQTPSNKVTEKGKYVELRCDPISGHTALYWYRQSLGQGPEFLIYFQGTGAADDSGLPNDRFFAVRPEGSVSTLKIQRTERGDSAVYLCASSPRTSLYNEQFFGPGTRLTVL.

This clonotype was seen only a few times. The rearrangement links TRBV20-1 to TRBJ2-3; D not resolved. Deletions cut 4 bases from V and 1 base from J, with 3 bases between. CDR3 length: 11 residues. CDR1 and CDR2 (germline): DFQATT, SNEGSKA (reference sequence). CDR3 loop: CSATRTDTQYF. DNA for the CDR3: TGCAGTGCTACCCGCACAGATACGCAGTATTTT.

In its sample, this clonotype was seen a few times. This sequence joins TRBV20-1 and TRBJ1-2; tentatively, D is TRBD1 (5 bases). V gave up 3 bases and J gave up 0 bases, with 17 bases separating them. Germline CDR1 DFQATT, CDR2 SNEGSKA (reference sequence). The CDR3 is made up of 16 amino acids. The CDR3 DNA follows: TGCAGTGCTAGTTCAGCTACGGGGCGAGCTAACTATGGCTACACCTTC. This encodes CSASSATGRANYGYTF.

This clonotype was observed many times. This chain connects TRBV4-3 to TRBJ2-1; 9 positions agree with TRBD2. The end of the DNA is better explained by TRBJ2-7, so the J call may be wrong. The length of the CDR3 is 15 residues. Per germline, CDR1 LGHNA and CDR2 YSLEER. The CDR3 reads CASSQERGGYNEQYF. The CDR3 region has the DNA TGCGCCAGCAGCCAAGAGCGGGGGGGCTACAATGAGCAGTACTTC.

This clonotype has a handful of counts. This chain joins TRBV2 and TRBJ2-5; D remains ambiguous. CDR1 and CDR2 (germline): SNHLY, FYNNEI. The CDR3 is 14 residues long. The V gene lost 0 bases and the J gene lost 5 bases, with 10 bases spanning the gap. The chain's CDR3 is CASSEALSGETQYF. The CDR3 bases are TGTGCCAGCAGTGAAGCGCTGTCCGGGGAGACCCAGTACTTC.

The rearrangement links TRBV9 to TRBJ1-5; TRBD1 matches 9 bases. CDR1 is SGDLS and CDR2 is YYNGEE in the germline V gene. Trimming cost V 1 base and J 3 bases; bases outside gene matches: 2. The CDR3 runs to 15 residues. CDR3 sequence (DNA): TGTGCCAGCAGCGTAACAGGGGGCGCCAATCAGCCCCAGCATTTT. Translating gives CASSVTGGANQPQHF.

In this sample, this clonotype turned up a few times. The chain links TRBV28 to TRBJ1-4, with 7 positions matching TRBD1. Germline V gene sequence: CDR1 MDHEN, CDR2 SYDVKM. V lost 2 bases, J lost 0 bases, and 12 bases stayed unmatched. This CDR3 is 19 amino acids long. Here the CDR3 reads CASSLAFPDRTSTNEKLFF. Here the CDR3 DNA reads TGTGCCAGCAGTTTAGCATTCCCGGACAGGACCTCAACTAATGAAAAACTGTTTTTT.

The chain carries TRBV3-1 and TRBJ1-2, with a weak D call TRBD1 (6 bases). Deletions cut 5 bases from V and 6 bases from J, with 16 bases between. Germline V gives CDR1 LGHDT, CDR2 YNNKEL (reference sequence). The CDR3 has 14 residues. The CDR3, as DNA: TGTGCCAGCAGCGCTGGGCGGGGGCCTGATGGCTACACCTTC. Amino acid sequence: CASSAGRGPDGYTF. The complete variable domain, with remaining parts taken from reference TRBV3-1 and TRBJ1-2, reads DTAVSQTPKYLVTQMGNDKSIKCEQNLGHDTMYWYKQDSKKFLKIMFSYNNKELIINETVPNRFSPKSPDKAHLNLHINSLELGDSAVYFCASSAGRGPDGYTFGSGTRLTVV.

The CDR3: CASVGTESLLETQYF. The DNA of the CDR3 is TGTGCCAGCGTTGGGACAGAATCTCTCCTGGAGACCCAGTACTTC. The genes are TRBV7-9 and TRBJ2-5; 7 bases are shared with TRBD1. Germline V gene lookup returns CDR1 SEHNR and CDR2 FQNEAQ (reference sequence). J gave up 5 bases and V 8 bases, and 14 bases lay outside the gene matches. This CDR3 comprises 15 residues.

V gene TRBV3-1 combines with J gene TRBJ2-1; possibly TRBD1 for D (6 bases). V was cut by 1 base and J by 0 bases, with 7 bases left in between. Germline loops: CDR1 LGHDT, CDR2 YNNKEL (reference sequence). The CDR3 loop spans 15 amino acids. CDR3 in DNA: TGTGCCAGCAGCCAAGCAGGGGCCTCCTACAATGAGCAGTTCTTC. Its protein is CASSQAGASYNEQFF.

This clonotype was observed many times. The chain recombines TRBV6-6 with TRBJ2-7; perhaps TRBD2 as D (5 bases). This CDR3 region has 14 residues. CDR1 and CDR2 from the germline V gene are MNHNY and SVGAGI (reference sequence). V dropped 0 bases and J dropped 7 bases, with 13 bases sitting between them. The CDR3 DNA is TGTGCCAGCAGTTACTCGAGGGTCTACAATGAGCAGTACTTC. Encoded protein: CASSYSRVYNEQYF.

J is TRBJ1-1 and V is TRBV11-2, with 8 bases matching TRBD1. The germline V gene encodes CDR1 SGHAT and CDR2 FQNNGV. V was pared by 4 bases and J by 7 bases, with 17 bases of the junction left unmatched. CDR3 length equals 17 residues. The CDR3 coding sequence is TGTGCCAGCAGCTCACTTAAGGACAGGGTTGTGGTAAGTGAAGCTTTCTTT. The encoded protein is CASSSLKDRVVVSEAFF. Based on the CDR3 plus reference TRBV11-2 and TRBJ1-1, the full variable domain is EAGVAQSPRYKIIEKRQSVAFWCNPISGHATLYWYQQILGQGPKLLIQFQNNGVVDDSQLPKDRFSAERLKGVDSTLKIQPAKLEDSAVYLCASSSLKDRVVVSEAFFGQGTRLTVV.

There are a few counts of this clonotype. The chain joins TRBV20-1 to TRBJ2-7; the D gene is possibly TRBD1 (5 bases). Between the trimmed V and J ends, which lost 5 bases and 7 bases, there was a span of 15 bases. Per the germline V gene, CDR1 is DFQATT and CDR2 is SNEGSKA (reference sequence). The CDR3 has 12 residues. CDR3 amino acids: CSAGPDMREQYF. For the CDR3, the DNA is TGCAGTGCTGGCCCGGACATGAGGGAGCAGTACTTC.